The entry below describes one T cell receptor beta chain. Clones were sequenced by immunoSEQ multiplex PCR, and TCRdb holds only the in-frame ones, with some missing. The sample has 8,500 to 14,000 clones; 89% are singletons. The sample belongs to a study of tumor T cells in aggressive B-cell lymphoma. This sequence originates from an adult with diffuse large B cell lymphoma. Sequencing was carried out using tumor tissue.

The CDR3: CASSEYRGSAYEQYF. CDR3 sequence (DNA): TGTGCCAGCAGTGAGTACAGGGGATCTGCCTACGAGCAGTACTTC. This chain uses TRBV2 with TRBJ2-7, with TRBD1 matching 7 bases. The germline V gene has CDR1 SNHLY and CDR2 FYNNEI. The CDR3 consists of 15 residues. The ends lost 3 bases at V and 2 bases at J; junction bases unmatched: 7.